One and the same sample provided the 23 T cell receptor beta chains below, sequenced in a study of shared clonotypes between healthy human individuals. Terminally differentiated effector memory CD45RA+ cells were left out of the naive CD8 fraction, which was CD45RO-negative and positively selected for CCR7. The assay was immunoSEQ multiplex PCR, and TCRdb's table has in-frame clones only and misses some. The sample shows about 2 million clones, over 85% of them seen only once. What was sequenced was naive CD8+ T cells sorted from blood. These receptors were collected from a man aged 18 to 29 in good health.

With respect to this clone: This CDR3 is also generated by other DNA sequences in the sample. The chain is built from TRBV5-1 and TRBJ2-7, with no clear D. The V gene lost 1 base and the J gene lost 2 bases, with 10 bases spanning the gap. The germline V gene has CDR1 SGHRS and CDR2 YFSETQ. This CDR3 has 14 amino acids. This CDR3 reads CASSLRAETYEQYF. CDR3 nucleotides: TGCGCCAGCAGCTTGAGGGCGGAGACCTACGAGCAGTACTTC.

V is TRBV30 and J is TRBJ1-2; D is possibly TRBD1 (6 bases). This CDR3 contains 14 residues. The germline V and J ends were trimmed by 1 base and 1 base, with 10 bases remaining between them. CDR1 and CDR2 (germline): GTSNPN, SVGIG (reference sequence). Written as DNA, the CDR3 is TGTGCCTGGAGTGGGGGGGCATTTAACTATGGCTACACCTTC. Translation gives CAWSGGAFNYGYTF.

The V and J genes are TRBV7-9 and TRBJ1-1; weak D call: TRBD1 (6 bases). V was clipped by 1 base and J by 1 base, with 10 bases between them. The length of the CDR3 is 15 residues. The germline CDR1 and CDR2 sequences are SEHNR and FQNEAQ (reference sequence). DNA of the CDR3: TGTGCCAGCAGCTTAGTACAGGGATCGAACACTGAAGCTTTCTTT. This encodes CASSLVQGSNTEAFF.

The V call is TRBV15, the J call TRBJ2-7; D unresolved. The V gene lost 5 bases and the J gene lost 3 bases, with 8 bases spanning the gap. CDR3 length: 12 residues. Germline-derived CDR1 and CDR2 are LNHNV and YYDKDF (reference sequence). This CDR3 reads CATSDTNYEQYF. The CDR3 region has the DNA TGTGCCACCAGCGATACTAACTACGAGCAGTACTTC.

As regards this clone: The sample has other DNA sequences that encode this CDR3 too. The V call is TRBV6-6, the J call TRBJ2-5; D gene ambiguous. Between the trimmed V and J ends, which lost 3 bases and 3 bases, there was a span of 8 bases. Germline CDR1 MNHNY, CDR2 SVGAGI (reference sequence). This CDR3 comprises 13 residues. The CDR3 DNA follows: TGTGCCAGCAGTTATGGAGATGAAGAGACCCAGTACTTC. Translating gives CASSYGDEETQYF.

The gene calls are TRBV11-2 and TRBJ2-7, with TRBD2 as a possible D gene (5 bases). This CDR3 region has 15 residues. V dropped 4 bases and J dropped 5 bases, with 18 bases sitting between them. The germline CDR1 and CDR2 sequences are SGHAT and FQNNGV. The CDR3 loop is CASSYVGDLLDEQYF. The CDR3 DNA is TGTGCCAGCAGCTATGTGGGAGACCTTCTTGACGAGCAGTACTTC.

The chain combines TRBV5-1 with TRBJ1-1; unclear D gene. Between the trimmed V and J ends, which lost 2 bases and 0 bases, there was a span of 14 bases. The CDR3 extends over 16 amino acids. Germline assignment: CDR1 SGHRS and CDR2 YFSETQ. The CDR3 reads CASSFYRGTLNTEAFF. The CDR3 nucleotides read TGCGCCAGCAGCTTCTACCGAGGCACCTTGAACACTGAAGCTTTCTTT. Using reference TRBV5-1 and TRBJ1-1 for the parts outside the CDR3, the full variable domain is KAGVTQTPRYLIKTRGQQVTLSCSPISGHRSVSWYQQTPGQGLQFLFEYFSETQRNKGNFPGRFSGRQFSNSRSEMNVSTLELGDSALYLCASSFYRGTLNTEAFFGQGTRLTVV.

This clone was seen a handful of times. This chain connects TRBV6-5 to TRBJ1-1; D possibly corresponds to TRBD1 (6 bases). Per the germline V gene, CDR1 is MNHEY and CDR2 is SVGAGI. Trimming took 5 bases from V and 8 from J, leaving 12 bases between them. This CDR3 spans 12 amino acids. CDR3 DNA sequence: TGTGCCAGCAGTAGCCAGGGGTCAGAAGCTTTCTTT. It specifies CASSSQGSEAFF.

This clone was seen once. This rearrangement joins TRBV7-2 to TRBJ2-7, with TRBD1 identical over 8 bases. The germline V gene has CDR1 SGHTA and CDR2 FQGNSA. CDR3 length: 15 amino acids. J lost 2 bases, V lost 3 bases, and 6 bases had no gene match. The CDR3 loop is CASSFYRDRPYEQYF. The CDR3 DNA reads as TGTGCCAGCAGCTTTTACCGGGACAGGCCCTACGAGCAGTACTTC.

V usage is TRBV4-3 and J usage is TRBJ2-2, with TRBD1 matching 8 bases. Germline CDR1 and CDR2: LGHNA and YSLEER. This CDR3 contains 18 residues. J gave up 6 bases and V 0 bases, and 12 bases lay outside the gene matches. CDR3: CASSQDRGGQGMAGELFF. The CDR3 DNA reads TGCGCCAGCAGCCAAGATCGTGGCGGACAGGGTATGGCCGGGGAGCTGTTTTTT.

The rearrangement joins TRBV19 to TRBJ2-7; D unclear. V lost 2 bases, J lost 3 bases, and 11 bases lay in between. There are 14 residues in the CDR3. Germline CDR1 LNHDA, CDR2 SQIVND (reference sequence). The chain's CDR3 is CASSIYGLHYEQYF. Written as DNA, the CDR3 is TGTGCCAGTAGTATATACGGCCTTCACTACGAGCAGTACTTC.

This sequence joins TRBV5-6 and TRBJ2-3, with 9 bases matching TRBD1. This CDR3 is 14 amino acids long. The V and J ends lost 0 bases and 5 bases, in that order; junction bases with no gene match: 1. The germline V gene has CDR1 SGHDT and CDR2 YYEEEE. The CDR3 region is CASSLGQGVDTQYF. In DNA form, the CDR3 reads TGTGCCAGCAGCTTGGGACAGGGGGTAGATACGCAGTATTTT. The complete variable domain, with remaining parts taken from reference TRBV5-6 and TRBJ2-3, reads DAGVTQSPTHLIKTRGQQVTLRCSPKSGHDTVSWYQQALGQGPQFIFQYYEEEERQRGNFPDRFSGHQFPNYSSELNVNALLLGDSALYLCASSLGQGVDTQYFGPGTRLTVL.

The J gene is TRBJ2-6, the V gene TRBV9; D is unresolved. V shed 3 bases and J shed 1 base, with 5 bases lying between them. Per germline, CDR1 SGDLS and CDR2 YYNGEE. The CDR3 is 14 amino acids. The CDR3 DNA sequence: TGTGCCAGCAGCGGCAAATCTGGGGCCAACGTCCTGACTTTC. This translates into CASSGKSGANVLTF.

V gene TRBV6-5 combines with J gene TRBJ1-6, with no clear D. In germline, CDR1 is MNHEY, CDR2 SVGAGI. This CDR3 has 14 residues. Trimming pared 0 bases from V and 13 bases from J, leaving 13 bases between. CDR3 DNA sequence: TGTGCCAGCAGTTACTCCGAAGGAGTCAATCCCCTCCACTTT. It codes for CASSYSEGVNPLHF.

On this clone itself: Germline is not matched at one junction end, which may reflect a read error. V is TRBV7-7 and J is TRBJ2-3; possible D gene TRBD1, 5 bases. Germline assignment: CDR1 SSHAT and CDR2 FNYEAQ (reference sequence). This CDR3 region has 13 residues. CDR3: CASSPGRADTQYF. The CDR3 region has the DNA TGTGCTAGCAGCCCCGGCAGGGCAGATACGCAGTATTTT.

The genes are TRBV7-9 and TRBJ1-2; the match to TRBD1 covers 7 bases. In germline, CDR1 is SEHNR, CDR2 FQNEAQ (reference sequence). The CDR3 runs to 16 residues. The junction had 9 bases not matched to a gene; V was cut back by 1 base and J by 4 bases. Written as DNA, the CDR3 is TGTGCCAGCAGCTTAGATAACAGGGGCCCGATCTATGGCTACACCTTC. Translation gives CASSLDNRGPIYGYTF.

The chain carries TRBV7-2 and TRBJ2-2; D is undetermined. Germline lookup yields CDR1 SGHTA and CDR2 FQGNSA. V lost 5 bases and J lost 7, with 5 bases in between. The CDR3 length is 11 residues. CDR3 amino acids: CASSPNGELFF. Here the CDR3 DNA reads TGTGCCAGCAGCCCCAACGGGGAGCTGTTTTTT.

V gene TRBV15 combines with J gene TRBJ2-7; D is possibly TRBD1 or TRBD2 (6 bases each). The germline V and J ends were trimmed by 8 bases and 4 bases, with 15 bases remaining between them. CDR3 length: 13 amino acids. Germline CDR1 is LNHNV and CDR2 is YYDKDF (reference sequence). CDR3 sequence reads: CATRHGGRYEQYF. The CDR3 DNA is TGTGCCACCCGGCATGGGGGGCGGTACGAGCAGTACTTC.

CDR3 in amino acids: CASSTRLAGEQETQYF. For the CDR3, the DNA is TGTGCCAGCAGCACTCGACTAGCGGGGGAGCAAGAGACCCAGTACTTC. The J gene is TRBJ2-5, the V gene TRBV9; the match to TRBD2 covers 12 bases. V was clipped by 4 bases and J by 2 bases; unmatched bases: 6. The CDR3 covers 16 residues. CDR1 is SGDLS and CDR2 is YYNGEE in the germline V gene. Filled out from reference TRBV9 and TRBJ2-5, the complete variable domain reads DSGVTQTPKHLITATGQRVTLRCSPRSGDLSVYWYQQSLDQGLQFLIQYYNGEERAKGNILERFSAQQFPDLHSELNLSSLELGDSALYFCASSTRLAGEQETQYFGPGTRLLVL.

V gene TRBV30 combines with J gene TRBJ2-4; 7 nucleotides align to TRBD2. This CDR3 spans 16 amino acids. CDR1 and CDR2 (germline): GTSNPN, SVGIG (reference sequence). Trimming at V came to 1 base and at J to 2 bases, leaving 8 bases not matched to a gene. Written as DNA, the CDR3 is TGTGCCTGGAGTGGGGGGAGGGCCGGGACCAAAAACATTCAGTACTTC. Its protein product is CAWSGGRAGTKNIQYF.

The J gene is TRBJ1-2, the V gene TRBV30; no definite D call. This CDR3 comprises 14 residues. From germline, CDR1 is GTSNPN and CDR2 SVGIG (reference sequence). The germline V and J ends were trimmed by 5 bases and 8 bases, with 21 bases remaining between them. The CDR3 protein is CAWFSPGVQPGYTF. CDR3 nucleotides: TGTGCCTGGTTCTCCCCCGGGGTTCAGCCCGGCTACACCTTC.

The chain has TRBV4-1 and TRBJ1-5, with D maybe TRBD1 (5 bases). The CDR3 is 15 amino acids. Germline CDR1 is MGHRA and CDR2 is YSYEKL. V dropped 3 bases and J dropped 0 bases, with 9 bases sitting between them. The CDR3 reads CASSQRTSSNQPQHF. DNA for the CDR3: TGCGCCAGCAGCCAGAGGACATCTAGCAATCAGCCCCAGCATTTT.

The chain recombines TRBV28 with TRBJ1-4; D is unclear. The CDR3 contains 13 residues. V was trimmed by 3 bases and J by 4 bases, leaving 6 bases between them. Germline CDR1 reads MDHEN; CDR2 reads SYDVKM. In nucleotides, the CDR3 is TGTGCCAGCAGTTTTAAGTTTAATGAAAAACTGTTTTTT. It encodes CASSFKFNEKLFF.